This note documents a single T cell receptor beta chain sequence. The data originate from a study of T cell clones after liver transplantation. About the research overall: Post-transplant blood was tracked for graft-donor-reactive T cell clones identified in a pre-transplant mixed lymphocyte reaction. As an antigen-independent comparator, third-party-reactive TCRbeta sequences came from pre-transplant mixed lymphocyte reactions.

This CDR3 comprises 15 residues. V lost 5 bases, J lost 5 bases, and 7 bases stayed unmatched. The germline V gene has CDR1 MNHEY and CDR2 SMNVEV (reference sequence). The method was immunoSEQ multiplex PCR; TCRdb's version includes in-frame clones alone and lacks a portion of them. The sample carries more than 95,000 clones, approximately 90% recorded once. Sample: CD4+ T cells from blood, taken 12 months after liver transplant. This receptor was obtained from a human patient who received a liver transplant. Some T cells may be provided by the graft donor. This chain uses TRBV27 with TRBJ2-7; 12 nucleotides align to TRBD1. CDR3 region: CASSRSGTGGHEQYF. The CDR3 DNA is TGTGCCAGCAGTCGGTCGGGGACAGGGGGCCACGAGCAGTACTTC.